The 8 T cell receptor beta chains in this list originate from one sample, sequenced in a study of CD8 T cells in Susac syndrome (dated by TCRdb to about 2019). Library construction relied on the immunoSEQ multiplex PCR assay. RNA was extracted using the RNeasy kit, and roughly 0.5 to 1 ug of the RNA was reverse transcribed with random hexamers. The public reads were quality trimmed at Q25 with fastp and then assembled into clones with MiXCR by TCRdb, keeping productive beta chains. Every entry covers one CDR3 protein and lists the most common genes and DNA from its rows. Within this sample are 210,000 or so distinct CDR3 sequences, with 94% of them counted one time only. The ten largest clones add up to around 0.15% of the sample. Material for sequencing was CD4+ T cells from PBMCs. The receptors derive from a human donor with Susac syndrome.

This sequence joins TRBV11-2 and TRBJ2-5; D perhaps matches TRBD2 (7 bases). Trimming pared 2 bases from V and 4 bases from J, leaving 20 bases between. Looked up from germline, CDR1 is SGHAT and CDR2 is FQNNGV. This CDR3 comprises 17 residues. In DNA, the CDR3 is TGTGCCAGCAGCTTACCTGACTGGGGGGGGCGCGGAGAGACCCAGTACTTC. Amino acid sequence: CASSLPDWGGRGETQYF. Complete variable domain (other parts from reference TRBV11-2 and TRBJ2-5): EAGVAQSPRYKIIEKRQSVAFWCNPISGHATLYWYQQILGQGPKLLIQFQNNGVVDDSQLPKDRFSAERLKGVDSTLKIQPAKLEDSAVYLCASSLPDWGGRGETQYFGPGTRLLVL.

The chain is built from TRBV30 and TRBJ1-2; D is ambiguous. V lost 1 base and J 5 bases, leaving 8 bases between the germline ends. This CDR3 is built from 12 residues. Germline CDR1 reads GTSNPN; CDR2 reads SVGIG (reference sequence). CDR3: CAWSESDYGYTF. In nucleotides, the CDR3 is TGTGCCTGGAGTGAGAGTGATTATGGCTACACCTTC.

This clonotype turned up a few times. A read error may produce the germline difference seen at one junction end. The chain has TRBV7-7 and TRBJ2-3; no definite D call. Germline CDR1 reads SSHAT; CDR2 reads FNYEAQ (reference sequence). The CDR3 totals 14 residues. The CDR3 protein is CASSPLAGTDTQYF. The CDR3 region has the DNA TGTGCTAGCAGCCCTCTGGCGGGCACAGATACGCAGTATTTT. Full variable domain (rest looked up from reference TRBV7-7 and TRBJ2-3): GAGVSQSPRYKVTKRGQDVTLRCDPISSHATLYWYQQALGQGPEFLTYFNYEAQPDKSGLPSDRFSAERPEGSISTLTIQRTEQRDSAMYRCASSPLAGTDTQYFGPGTRLTVL.

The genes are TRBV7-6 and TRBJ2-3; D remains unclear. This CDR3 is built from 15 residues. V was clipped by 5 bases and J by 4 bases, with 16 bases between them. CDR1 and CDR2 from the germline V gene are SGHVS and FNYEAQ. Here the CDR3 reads CASSPPKAAADTQYF. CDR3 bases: TGTGCCAGCAGCCCTCCTAAGGCAGCCGCAGATACGCAGTATTTT. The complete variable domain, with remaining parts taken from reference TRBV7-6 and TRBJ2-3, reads GAGVSQSPRYKVTKRGQDVALRCDPISGHVSLYWYRQALGQGPEFLTYFNYEAQQDKSGLPNDRFSAERPEGSISTLTIQRTEQRDSAMYRCASSPPKAAADTQYFGPGTRLTVL.

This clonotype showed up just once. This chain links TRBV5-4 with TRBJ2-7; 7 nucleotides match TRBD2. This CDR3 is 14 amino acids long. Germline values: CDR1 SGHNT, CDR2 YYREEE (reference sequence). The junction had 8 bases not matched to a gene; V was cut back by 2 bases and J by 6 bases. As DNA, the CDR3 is TGTGCCAGCAGCTTCAAGGGACTACGAAGCGAGCAGTACTTC. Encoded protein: CASSFKGLRSEQYF. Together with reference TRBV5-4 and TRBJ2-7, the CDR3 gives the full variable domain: ETGVTQSPTHLIKTRGQQVTLRCSSQSGHNTVSWYQQALGQGPQFIFQYYREEENGRGNFPPRFSGLQFPNYSSELNVNALELDDSALYLCASSFKGLRSEQYFGPGTRLTVT.

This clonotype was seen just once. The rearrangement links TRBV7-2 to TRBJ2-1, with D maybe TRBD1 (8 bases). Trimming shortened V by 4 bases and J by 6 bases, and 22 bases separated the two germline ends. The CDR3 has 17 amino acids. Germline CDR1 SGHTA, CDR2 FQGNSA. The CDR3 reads CASSSRTGRVSANEQFF. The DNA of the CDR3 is TGTGCCAGCAGCTCCCGGACAGGGAGGGTGTCGGCCAATGAGCAGTTCTTC.

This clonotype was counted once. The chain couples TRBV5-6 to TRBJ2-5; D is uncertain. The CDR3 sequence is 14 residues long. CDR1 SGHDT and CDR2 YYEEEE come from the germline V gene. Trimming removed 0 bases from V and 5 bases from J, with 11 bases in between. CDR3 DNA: TGTGCCAGCAGCTTGGGATGGAGTATGGAGACCCAGTACTTC. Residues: CASSLGWSMETQYF.

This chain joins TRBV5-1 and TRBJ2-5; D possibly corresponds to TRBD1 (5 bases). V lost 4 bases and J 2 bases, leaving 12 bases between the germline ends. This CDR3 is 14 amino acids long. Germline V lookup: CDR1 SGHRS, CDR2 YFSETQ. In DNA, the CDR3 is TGCGCCAGCAGCCCGGAAGGGGAACAAGAGACCCAGTACTTC. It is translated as CASSPEGEQETQYF.